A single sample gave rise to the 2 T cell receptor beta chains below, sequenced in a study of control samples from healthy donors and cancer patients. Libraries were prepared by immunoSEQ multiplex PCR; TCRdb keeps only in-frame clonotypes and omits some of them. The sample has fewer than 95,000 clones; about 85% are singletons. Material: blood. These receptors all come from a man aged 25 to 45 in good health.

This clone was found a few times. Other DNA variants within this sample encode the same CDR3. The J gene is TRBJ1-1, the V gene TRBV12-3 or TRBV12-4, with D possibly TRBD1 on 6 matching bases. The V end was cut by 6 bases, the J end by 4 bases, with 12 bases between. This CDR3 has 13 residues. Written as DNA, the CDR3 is TGTGCCAGCAGCCCGACCAGGGGCACTGAAGCTTTCTTT. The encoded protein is CASSPTRGTEAFF.

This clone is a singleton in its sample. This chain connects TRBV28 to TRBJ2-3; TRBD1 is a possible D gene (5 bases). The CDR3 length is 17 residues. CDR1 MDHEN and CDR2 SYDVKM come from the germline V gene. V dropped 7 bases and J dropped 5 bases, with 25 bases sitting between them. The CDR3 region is CASISSNQGGMRDTQYF. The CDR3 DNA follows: TGTGCCAGCATAAGTAGTAATCAGGGTGGTATGCGAGATACGCAGTATTTT.